The rows below give T cell receptor beta chains drawn from one sample of a study of T cell responses to AZD1222 COVID-19 vaccine. Some clones are missing from TCRdb's copy, which holds only in-frame ones; the method was immunoSEQ multiplex PCR. The table has 100,000 to 150,000 clones, 89% seen once. The sample in question was peripheral blood, obtained on day 0 of AZD1222 vaccination. These TCRs come from an adult in good health. The CDR3 runs from the conserved cysteine through the conserved F or W. A D gene is named only where the DNA matches it firmly. The size entry is marked missing in some rows and otherwise reads once, few, many or a size class.

>TRBJ2-5|once|TRBV29-1|-
CSVEKGRGLVTQYF
TGCAGCGTTGAAAAGGGCAGGGGATTGGTGACCCAGTACTTC
>TRBJ1-6|-|TRBV7-8|-
CASSHGSSSYNSPLHF
TGTGCCAGCAGCCATGGATCCAGCTCCTATAATTCACCCCTCCACTTT
>TRBJ1-6|-|TRBV27|-
CASSLSPSSYNSPLHF
TGTGCCAGCAGTTTATCCCCGAGCTCCTATAATTCACCCCTCCACTTT
>TRBJ2-3|-|TRBV7-3|TRBD2
CASSLRVSGDTDTQYF
TGTGCCAGCAGCTTAAGGGTCAGCGGGGACACAGATACGCAGTATTTT
>TRBJ1-1|-|TRBV24-1|-
CATRTGVNTEAFF
TGTGCCACTCGTACGGGGGTTAACACTGAAGCTTTCTTT
>TRBJ2-1|few|TRBV4-1|TRBD1
CASSQAGQVGNEQFF
TGCGCCAGCAGCCAAGCCGGACAGGTGGGGAATGAGCAGTTCTTC
>TRBJ2-2|-|TRBV5-1|TRBD1
CASRTTGVDTGELFF
TGCGCCAGCAGAACTACAGGGGTCGACACCGGGGAGCTGTTTTTT
>TRBJ2-5|-|TRBV2|-
CASSVRTTMRETQYF
TGTGCCAGCAGTGTAAGGACTACTATGCGAGAGACCCAGTACTTC
>TRBJ1-2|-|TRBV19|-
CASSLLGEGYTF
TGTGCCAGTAGCTTACTAGGGGAAGGCTACACCTTC
>TRBJ2-5|once|TRBV7-3|TRBD1
CASSQGQGETQYF
TGTGCCAGCAGCCAAGGACAGGGAGAGACCCAGTACTTC
>TRBJ1-6|few|TRBV7-9|TRBD1
CASSLSRGGYNSPLHF
TGTGCCAGCAGCTTATCCAGGGGGGGCTATAATTCACCCCTCCACTTT
>TRBJ1-1|-|TRBV6-6|-
CASGLGAEAFF
TGTGCCAGCGGCTTGGGGGCTGAAGCTTTCTTT
>TRBJ2-7|once|TRBV15|-
CATSSPPDKSEQYF
TGTGCCACCAGCAGCCCACCCGACAAATCCGAGCAGTACTTC
>TRBJ2-2|-|TRBV5-1|-
CASSTGQSTGELFF
TGCGCCAGCAGCACTGGACAGAGCACCGGGGAGCTGTTTTTT
>TRBJ1-4|-|TRBV28|TRBD1
CASSLSDRVEKLFF
TGTGCCAGCAGCCTCTCCGACAGGGTCGAAAAACTGTTTTTT
>TRBJ2-5|-|TRBV24-1|-
CATSDQRASYQETQYF
TGTGCCACCAGTGACCAACGGGCTTCGTACCAAGAGACCCAGTACTTC
>TRBJ1-2|-|TRBV7-2|-
CASSLERGAGGYTF
TGTGCCAGCAGCTTGGAGAGAGGGGCAGGTGGCTACACCTTC
>TRBJ1-3|-|TRBV13|-
CASSRGPGNTIYF
TGTGCCAGCAGCCGAGGCCCCGGAAACACCATATATTTT
>TRBJ1-6|-|TRBV5-5|TRBD1
CASSGGGDSPLHF
TGTGCCAGCAGTGGAGGGGGCGATTCACCCCTCCACTTT
>TRBJ2-1|once|TRBV4-1|TRBD2
CASSQEKKLAATYNEQFF
TGCGCCAGCAGCCAAGAAAAAAAACTAGCGGCGACCTACAATGAGCAGTTCTTC
>TRBJ2-1|-|TRBV7-2|TRBD2
CASSFTGTSLSYNEQFF
TGTGCCAGCAGCTTCACCGGGACTAGCCTCTCCTACAATGAGCAGTTCTTC
>TRBJ1-2|-|TRBV28|-
CASKTGNGYTF
TGTGCCAGCAAAACAGGGAATGGCTACACCTTC
>TRBJ1-3|-|TRBV12-5|-
CASGGSTEPLLSGNTIYF
TGTGCTAGTGGGGGCTCTACGGAACCGCTTCTCTCTGGAAACACCATATATTTT
>TRBJ1-2|-|TRBV30|-
CAWSTRGRKYGYTF
TGTGCCTGGAGTACCCGGGGGCGGAAGTATGGCTACACCTTC
>TRBJ2-5|-|TRBV4-1|TRBD2
CASSQEIGLAVQETQYF
TGCGCCAGCAGCCAAGAGATCGGACTAGCGGTCCAAGAGACCCAGTACTTC
>TRBJ1-1|-|TRBV3-1/TRBV3-2|TRBD1
CASSTHRGRSLAFF
TGTGCCAGCAGCACTCACAGGGGGCGTTCGTTGGCTTTCTTT
>TRBJ1-3|-|TRBV30|TRBD1
CAWYRDRSYFSGNTIYF
TGTGCCTGGTACCGGGACAGGAGCTACTTCTCTGGAAACACCATATATTTT
>TRBJ2-2|-|TRBV24-1|-
CATSGPNTGELFF
TGTGCCACCAGTGGGCCGAACACCGGGGAGCTGTTTTTT
>TRBJ2-7|-|TRBV19|TRBD2
CASSKIAGESYEQYF
TGTGCCAGTAGTAAAATAGCGGGAGAATCCTACGAGCAGTACTTC
>TRBJ2-3|-|TRBV28|TRBD2
CASRKSGRSSTDTQYF
TGTGCCAGCAGGAAGAGCGGGAGGTCGAGCACAGATACGCAGTATTTT
>TRBJ1-2|-|TRBV7-2|-
CASSLRTLGGYTF
TGTGCCAGCAGCTTACGGACGCTGGGTGGCTACACCTTC
>TRBJ1-5|once|TRBV30|-
CAWSLHLSNQPQHF
TGTGCCTGGAGTCTACATTTAAGCAATCAGCCCCAGCATTTT
>TRBJ2-2|-|TRBV9|-
CASSVDSRGELFF
TGTGCCAGCAGCGTAGACTCCCGCGGGGAGCTGTTTTTT
>TRBJ1-5|once|TRBV3-1/TRBV3-2|-
CASSRGSGGNYQPQHF
TGTGCCAGCAGCCGAGGGAGTGGGGGAAACTATCAGCCCCAGCATTTT
>TRBJ1-2|-|TRBV7-2|-
CASSTGGLYGYTF
TGTGCCAGCAGCACCGGGGGGCTATATGGCTACACCTTC
>TRBJ2-7|-|TRBV7-9|TRBD2
CASSLLTSGGYEQYF
TGTGCCAGCAGCTTATTGACTAGCGGGGGTTACGAGCAGTACTTC
>TRBJ2-2|once|TRBV3-1/TRBV3-2|TRBD1
CASSPRTGGNTGELFF
TGTGCCAGCAGCCCCCGGACAGGGGGAAACACCGGGGAGCTGTTTTTT
>TRBJ1-1|-|TRBV6-6|TRBD1
CASTLTGVNTEAFF
TGTGCCAGCACCTTGACAGGGGTGAACACTGAAGCTTTCTTT
>TRBJ2-1|-|TRBV30|-
CAWSAVDEQFF
TGTGCCTGGAGTGCGGTCGATGAGCAGTTCTTC
>TRBJ2-2|once|TRBV27|TRBD2
CASSLSGGRSYTGELFF
TGTGCCAGCAGTTTAAGTGGCGGGAGATCTTACACCGGGGAGCTGTTTTTT
>TRBJ2-2|once|TRBV28|TRBD2
CASRITSGGTGELFF
TGTGCCAGCAGGATCACTAGCGGGGGTACCGGGGAGCTGTTTTTT
>TRBJ1-5|-|TRBV10-2|-
CASSEDQPQHF
TGCGCCAGCAGTGAGGACCAGCCCCAGCATTTT
>TRBJ2-2|-|TRBV6-2/TRBV6-3|-
CASSLTPTGELFF
TGTGCCAGCAGTCTGACCCCCACCGGGGAGCTGTTTTTT
>TRBJ2-4|-|TRBV7-3|-
CASSLTGLAKNIQYF
TGTGCCAGCAGCTTAACGGGACTAGCCAAAAACATTCAGTACTTC
>TRBJ1-1|-|TRBV30|TRBD1
CAWSVLGTGRNTEAFF
TGTGCCTGGAGTGTACTTGGGACAGGACGGAACACTGAAGCTTTCTTT
>TRBJ2-1|-|TRBV11-3|TRBD1
CASSPRGTGGYNEQFF
TGTGCCAGCAGCCCTAGGGGGACAGGGGGGTACAATGAGCAGTTCTTC
>TRBJ2-3|-|TRBV9|TRBD2
CASSTRLAGGTDTQYF
TGTGCCAGCAGCACGAGACTAGCGGGAGGCACAGATACGCAGTATTTT
>TRBJ2-5|-|TRBV7-2|-
CASSLLPRETQYF
TGTGCCAGCAGCTTATTACCGCGTGAGACCCAGTACTTC
>TRBJ1-1|-|TRBV9|-
CASSVALNTEAFF
TGTGCCAGCAGCGTAGCGCTGAACACTGAAGCTTTCTTT
>TRBJ1-1|-|TRBV7-2|TRBD1
CASSLEWGQGDTEAFF
TGTGCCAGCAGCTTAGAATGGGGACAGGGGGACACTGAAGCTTTCTTT
>TRBJ1-1|-|TRBV5-1|-
CASSLSMGNTEAFF
TGCGCCAGCAGCTTGTCGATGGGGAACACTGAAGCTTTCTTT
>TRBJ2-2|-|TRBV12-3/TRBV12-4|-
CASSLSYVGELFF
TGTGCCAGCAGTTTATCCTATGTCGGGGAGCTGTTTTTT
>TRBJ1-2|-|TRBV30|-
CAWGYSGTLGYTF
TGTGCCTGGGGATATTCCGGGACACTTGGCTACACCTTC
>TRBJ2-1|-|TRBV28|-
CASSLGGVQYEQFF
TGTGCCAGCAGTTTGGGCGGGGTTCAGTATGAGCAGTTCTTC
>TRBJ2-7|once|TRBV7-2|-
CASSSGAGYEQYF
TGTGCCAGCAGCTCCGGCGCGGGGTACGAGCAGTACTTC
>TRBJ1-4|-|TRBV4-3|TRBD1
CASSQNAGGRTNEKLFF
TGCGCCAGCAGCCAAAACGCAGGGGGGCGGACTAATGAAAAACTGTTTTTT
>TRBJ2-5|-|TRBV28|TRBD1
CASSPLPGQGKETQYF
TGTGCCAGCAGTCCGTTGCCGGGACAGGGTAAAGAGACCCAGTACTTC
>TRBJ1-6|-|TRBV10-3|TRBD1
CAGGGDRDNSPLHF
TGTGCCGGAGGGGGGGACAGGGATAATTCACCCCTCCACTTT
>TRBJ2-2|-|TRBV6-1|TRBD1
CASRHRDRYTGELFF
TGTGCCAGCAGACACAGGGACAGGTACACCGGGGAGCTGTTTTTT
>TRBJ2-3|-|TRBV11-2|-
CASSLASRVISTDTQYF
TGTGCCAGCAGCTTAGCCTCGCGGGTTATTAGCACAGATACGCAGTATTTT